Below, one T cell receptor (beta chain) is given with its context. The target antigen is unknown. The record originates from a study of T cells in localized non-small cell lung cancer. Profiled with immunoSEQ multiplex PCR; TCRdb holds only in-frame clones, not every one. The sample has 15,000 to 20,000 clones, about 90% seen once. General study results and limits: In uninvolved adjacent lung, T cell clonality reached its highest value, exceeding tumor. Detection in adjacent lung was observed for a median about 50 of the top 100 tumor clones. Higher adjacent-lung clonality was associated with shorter survival. Sequencing was limited to one tumor region, leaving the possibility of heterogeneity open.

CDR3 length: 13 residues. Germline V gene lookup returns CDR1 GTSNPN and CDR2 SVGIG (reference sequence). Germline trimming cut 2 bases from V and 1 base from J; bases unmatched to any gene: 1. The chain employs TRBV30 and TRBJ1-1; 7 nucleotides align to TRBD1. This sequence was found in a woman aged 40-69 years with stage III lung adenocarcinoma. The starting material was peripheral blood mononuclear cells, obtained before any cancer treatment. The CDR3 DNA follows: TGTGCCTGGAGTAGACAGGGGAACACTGAAGCTTTCTTT. Residues: CAWSRQGNTEAFF.